This T cell receptor beta chain comes out of a study of blood T cell repertoires in COVID-19 (dated by TCRdb to the early 2020s). About the investigation overall: Samples covering the acute and convalescent phases of COVID-19 were provided by collaborators in the United States, Italy and Spain. The material from the prospective study consisted of cDNA or gDNA derived from T cells, B-cell-depleted T cells, or PBMCs. Sample metadata almost always included a de-identified subject ID, COVID-19 status, age in years and sex. Samples came from the ongoing ImmuneRACE study (first 160 participants) plus 1,254 subjects from 6 global collaborators. Subjects who had been exposed to COVID-19, were actively infected with it, or had recovered from it provided the deeply sampled blood TCRbeta repertoires that made up the dataset. Where available, HLA class I and class II types were obtained from metadata supplied by the sample provider rather than from assay-based typing. The repertoires were released in a freely available public database meant as a resource for research on the immune response to SARS-CoV-2. Study-level results and caveats: How much clinical and demographic metadata was included differed by source and by participant, and the metadata was provided uncurated.

A distance of 17 bases separates the germline ends of V and J, which lose 4 bases and 9 bases respectively. The CDR3, from cysteine to phenylalanine, totals 14 residues. The CDR3 DNA has 42 bases and is translated from base 1. Taken from the germline V gene (reference sequence), the CDR1 and CDR2 loops are SGHKS and YYEKEE. TCRbeta CDR3 regions were amplified from genomic DNA by means of the immunoSEQ Assay, a bias-controlled multiplex PCR. In the authors' own workflow: The number of nucleated cells in each sample was estimated by amplification of reference gene primers within the assay. Sequence reads were collapsed and filtered to measure the absolute abundance of every unique TCRbeta CDR3 rearrangement. For each sample, productive Simpson clonality was calculated as the square root of Simpson's diversity index across productive rearrangements. This is the immuneACCESS table as TCRdb keeps it, with only in-frame sequences that have V and J called. A part of the clones is gone; compared with another copy, unresolved V genes explain less than half, and the rest is unexplained. D and trimming come from the DNA, and the V and J calls and clone size come from that table. The sample table records tens of thousands of clones; about nine tenths of these occur just once. The ten biggest clones cover roughly 2% of the sample.

As for this clone: The antigen this receptor binds is unknown. No base-level quality is on record; no much larger clone is a single base apart.

Whole blood was collected in K2EDTA tubes by collaborating institutions according to the institutions' own protocols. Collaborator samples were shipped for TCRbeta analysis as frozen whole blood, isolated PBMCs, or DNA extracted from either sample type. Material for sequencing was peripheral blood. This receptor was identified in a man younger than 40 with acute or convalescent COVID-19. The rearranged segments are TRBV5-5 and TRBJ2-1; the D gene is perhaps TRBD2, on 5 matching bases. The nucleotides read TGTGCCAGCAGCCCATATTTCTACAGCGGTGAGCAGTTCTTC. This gives the protein CASSPYFYSGEQFF.